The 7 T cell receptor beta chains below were found in one sample sequenced in a study of Graves' ophthalmopathy and Graves' hyperthyroidism. Amplification from RNA transcripts yielded the TCR beta CDR3 regions. In the first round, RT-PCR was carried out with HTBI primers, and a multiplex PCR formed the second round. TCRdb reprocessed the multiplex PCR reads via MiXCR and lists one record per CDR3 protein. The sample shows some 170,000 distinct CDR3 sequences, roughly two fifths of them seen only once. Sequenced material: peripheral blood. These receptors originate from a man aged 30 to 39 with Graves' ophthalmopathy.

The chain couples TRBV20-1 to TRBJ1-2, with D unclear. The CDR3 is 12 residues long. Trimming took off 5 bases at V and 7 bases at J, with 14 bases between the two ends. Per the germline V gene, CDR1 is DFQATT and CDR2 is SNEGSKA (reference sequence). CDR3 sequence (DNA): TGCAGTGCTGGTACAGTTTCTAGTGGCTACACCTTC. This codes for CSAGTVSSGYTF.

This clonotype appeared many times. V gene TRBV28 combines with J gene TRBJ1-5; no definite D call. The V end was cut by 6 bases, the J end by 3 bases, with 3 bases between. This CDR3 has 11 residues. From germline, CDR1 is MDHEN and CDR2 SYDVKM. The CDR3 region is CASRDNQPQHF. CDR3 DNA: TGTGCCAGCAGGGACAATCAGCCCCAGCATTTT.

This clonotype was recorded many times. The rearrangement joins TRBV28 to TRBJ2-2; a possible D gene is TRBD1 (6 bases). Germline CDR1 MDHEN, CDR2 SYDVKM. The CDR3 spans 13 residues. CDR3 bases: TGTGCATCACTCGGGACAAACTCCGGGGAGCTGTTTTTT. Encoded protein: CASLGTNSGELFF.

This clonotype was observed at least ten times. The chain recombines TRBV30 with TRBJ1-5, with 9 nucleotides matching TRBD1. V lost 2 bases, J lost 5 bases, and 7 bases stayed unmatched. The CDR3 contains 15 residues. The germline gives CDR1 GTSNPN, CDR2 SVGIG (reference sequence). CDR3 in amino acids: CAWSPRDRVYQPQHF. CDR3 coding DNA: TGTGCCTGGAGTCCCCGGGACAGGGTATATCAGCCCCAGCATTTT.

The chain is built from TRBV6-1 and TRBJ2-7; 7 positions match TRBD2. After removal of 6 bases from V and 0 bases from J, the junction contained 8 bases not matched to a gene. Looked up from germline, CDR1 is MNHNS and CDR2 is SASEGT. This CDR3 is 15 amino acids long. The CDR3: CASSKLSGLSYEQYF. The CDR3 DNA is TGTGCCAGCAGCAAACTTAGCGGGCTCTCCTACGAGCAGTACTTC.

This clonotype was recorded at least ten times. V gene TRBV11-2 combines with J gene TRBJ2-5, with 7 bases matching TRBD1. The CDR3 runs 13 residues. V trimming: 3 bases; J trimming: 7 bases; junction bases outside the gene matches: 5. Germline lookup yields CDR1 SGHAT and CDR2 FQNNGV. Written as DNA, the CDR3 is TGTGCCAGCAGCTTGGGAGCAGGGGGGACCCAGTACTTC. This codes for CASSLGAGGTQYF.

The chain has TRBV6-2 or TRBV6-3 and TRBJ2-7; possibly TRBD2 for D (5 bases). The CDR3 is 16 residues long. Trimming took 0 bases from V and 1 from J, leaving 13 bases between them. Germline-derived CDR1 and CDR2 are MNHEY and SVGEGT. CDR3 coding DNA: TGTGCCAGCAGTTACTCGTCCCGACTACCGTCCTACGAGCAGTACTTC. Its protein product is CASSYSSRLPSYEQYF.